The 13 T cell receptor beta chains in this list originate from one sample, sequenced in a study of blood T cell repertoires in COVID-19. Method: immunoSEQ multiplex PCR; TCRdb's copy keeps in-frame clones and lacks some. The top ten clones hold 8% of a sample with 45,000 to 50,000 clones, around 90% of them seen once. The sequenced sample was peripheral blood. The receptors here all came from a man in his fifties or sixties with acute or convalescent COVID-19.

The rearrangement joins TRBV9 to TRBJ2-2; the D gene is possibly TRBD2 (5 bases). V lost 7 bases to trimming and J lost 0 bases, with 7 bases between them. The CDR3 contains 13 residues. Germline V gene data show CDR1 as SGDLS and CDR2 as YYNGEE. CDR3 amino acids: CASQRTNTGELFF. As DNA, the CDR3 is TGTGCCAGCCAGCGGACGAACACCGGGGAGCTGTTTTTT.

The chain combines TRBV7-9 with TRBJ1-2; D remains ambiguous. The CDR3 sequence is 12 residues long. CDR1 is SEHNR, CDR2 FQNEAQ, per germline (reference sequence). The germline V and J ends were trimmed by 5 bases and 4 bases, with 8 bases remaining between them. CDR3 residues: CASSTPSYGYTF. The DNA for the CDR3 is TGTGCCAGCAGCACCCCGAGCTATGGCTACACCTTC.

J is TRBJ2-1 and V is TRBV13; D call uncertain. Germline CDR1 is PRHDT and CDR2 is FYEKMQ (reference sequence). There are 15 residues in the CDR3. Between the trimmed V and J ends, which lost 5 bases and 6 bases, there was a span of 17 bases. This chain's CDR3 is CASSPGPYRSNEQFF. Here the CDR3 DNA reads TGTGCCAGCAGCCCCGGCCCCTACAGAAGCAATGAGCAGTTCTTC.

This clone came up once. The chain combines TRBV2 with TRBJ2-6; D not resolved. The germline gives CDR1 SNHLY, CDR2 FYNNEI. The ends were cut back, 7 bases at V and 1 base at J, with 11 bases in the middle. The CDR3 is 15 residues long. The CDR3 nucleotides are TGTGCCAGCAACCCTATTCGGTCTGGGGCCAACGTCCTGACTTTC. This codes for CASNPIRSGANVLTF.

V is TRBV24-1 and J is TRBJ1-2; D remains unclear. V was trimmed by 3 bases and J by 2 bases, leaving 9 bases between them. Germline V gene lookup returns CDR1 KGHDR and CDR2 SFDVKD. This CDR3 contains 14 residues. CDR3 nucleotides: TGTGCCACCAGTGATCTGCAGATCAACTATGGCTACACCTTC. This gives the protein CATSDLQINYGYTF.

This chain joins TRBV7-2 and TRBJ2-1; 12 bases match TRBD2. The V gene end was trimmed by 6 bases and the J gene end by 5 bases; junction bases not matched to a gene: 5. The V gene's germline CDR1 is SGHTA and CDR2 FQGNSA. The CDR3 has 15 amino acids. The CDR3: CASRRLAGANNEQFF. For the CDR3, the DNA is TGTGCCAGCAGGCGACTAGCGGGGGCGAACAATGAGCAGTTCTTC.

The chain uses TRBV3-1 (or the pseudogene TRBV3-2) and TRBJ2-4, with a possible D match to TRBD1 (6 bases). There are 15 residues in the CDR3. Germline CDR1 LGHDT, CDR2 YNNKEL (reference sequence). V dropped 2 bases and J dropped 5 bases, with 13 bases sitting between them. For the CDR3, the DNA is TGTGCCAGCAGCCAAAGATCAGGGGCGCAAAACATTCAGTACTTC. Amino acid sequence: CASSQRSGAQNIQYF.

The chain couples TRBV5-1 to TRBJ2-3; D is uncertain. The CDR3 has 14 residues. Germline CDR1 reads SGHRS; CDR2 reads YFSETQ. V dropped 0 bases and J dropped 4 bases, with 9 bases sitting between them. CDR3 sequence (DNA): TGCGCCAGCAGCTTGGAGAGCTTTCCAGATACGCAGTATTTT. It is translated as CASSLESFPDTQYF.

The chain combines TRBV7-6 with TRBJ1-2, with D possibly matching TRBD1 (5 bases). This CDR3 contains 12 residues. CDR1 is SGHVS and CDR2 is FNYEAQ in the germline V gene. The germline V and J ends were trimmed by 5 bases and 5 bases, with 9 bases remaining between them. CDR3 sequence (DNA): TGTGCCAGCAGCAGCCCAGGGTATGGCTACACCTTC. This encodes CASSSPGYGYTF. Looking up the rest from reference TRBV7-6 and TRBJ1-2 gives the full variable domain: GAGVSQSPRYKVTKRGQDVALRCDPISGHVSLYWYRQALGQGPEFLTYFNYEAQQDKSGLPNDRFSAERPEGSISTLTIQRTEQRDSAMYRCASSSPGYGYTFGSGTRLTVV.

The V and J genes are TRBV6-1 and TRBJ1-4; D remains unclear. Trimming pared 3 bases from V and 0 bases from J, leaving 8 bases between. This CDR3 contains 15 residues. Germline V CDR1 and CDR2: MNHNS, SASEGT. The CDR3 bases are TGTGCCAGCAGTGACGGACTTGCAACTAATGAAAAACTGTTTTTT. It specifies CASSDGLATNEKLFF.

The rearrangement links TRBV19 to TRBJ1-1; 11 bases fit TRBD1. The germline gives CDR1 LNHDA, CDR2 SQIVND (reference sequence). The CDR3 totals 14 residues. Losses at the gene ends were 6 bases for V and 4 bases for J; bases not matched to a gene: 4. CDR3 loop: CASRDRGRFTEAFF. As DNA, the CDR3 is TGTGCCAGTAGGGACAGGGGGCGCTTCACTGAAGCTTTCTTT.

This sequence joins TRBV11-1 and TRBJ2-7; 7 bases agree with TRBD2. The V and J ends lost 4 bases and 0 bases, in that order; junction bases with no gene match: 9. The CDR3 contains 16 residues. CDR1 is SGHAT, CDR2 FQDESV, per germline (reference sequence). The chain's CDR3 is CASSSLAGGDSYEQYF. For the CDR3, the DNA is TGTGCCAGCAGCTCATTAGCGGGCGGTGACTCCTACGAGCAGTACTTC.

The gene calls are TRBV3-1 (or the pseudogene TRBV3-2) and TRBJ2-7; D is uncertain. Germline values: CDR1 LGHDT, CDR2 YNNKEL (reference sequence). The CDR3 contains 12 residues. Trimming removed 5 bases at V and 6 bases at J, with 11 bases between. The CDR3 reads CASSYRSSEQYF. As DNA, the CDR3 is TGTGCCAGCAGCTATAGGAGTAGCGAGCAGTACTTC.